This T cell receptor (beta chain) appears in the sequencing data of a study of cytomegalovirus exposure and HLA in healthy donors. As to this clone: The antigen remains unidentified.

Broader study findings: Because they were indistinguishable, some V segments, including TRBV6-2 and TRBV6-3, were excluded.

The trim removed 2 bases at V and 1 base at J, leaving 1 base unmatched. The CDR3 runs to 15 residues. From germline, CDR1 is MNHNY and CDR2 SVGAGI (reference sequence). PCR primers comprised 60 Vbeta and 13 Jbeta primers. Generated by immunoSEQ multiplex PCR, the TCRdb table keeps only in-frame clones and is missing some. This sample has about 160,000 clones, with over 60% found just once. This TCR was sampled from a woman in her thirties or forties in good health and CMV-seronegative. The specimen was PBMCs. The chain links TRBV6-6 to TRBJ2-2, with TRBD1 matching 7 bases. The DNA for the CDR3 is TGTGCCAGCAGTTACGGGACAGAGAACACCGGGGAGCTGTTTTTT. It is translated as CASSYGTENTGELFF.